The 30 T cell receptor beta chains in this list originate from one sample, sequenced in a study of blood T cells in healthy people across ages (dated by TCRdb to the mid-2010s). The library came from 5' RACE. The data were produced on an Illumina HiSeq 2500. A second PCR of roughly 7 to 12 cycles was performed with a sample-barcoded 5' primer and a J-beta primer mix. TCRdb took the public reads, trimmed them with fastp at Q25, ran MiXCR for clone calling and kept in-frame beta chains. Rows merge per CDR3 protein into single entries with the most common DNA and genes. Present in this sample are 1.4 million to 1.5 million distinct CDR3 sequences, about 40% of which were seen just once. 7.9% of the sample goes to the ten largest clones. The sequenced material came from blood. The receptors stem from a woman aged 18-29 years in good health.

About this clonotype itself: Since a much larger clone is just one base distant, this may be a read error. This chain joins TRBV4-2 and TRBJ2-7; perhaps D is TRBD1 or TRBD2 (5 bases each). The germline V gene encodes CDR1 LGHNA and CDR2 YNFKEQ. CDR3 length equals 16 residues. V was cut by 2 bases and J by 3 bases, with 17 bases left in between. For the CDR3, the DNA is TGTGCCAGCAGCCAAAATGCAACGGGGCAGATCTACGAGCAGTACTTC. Its translation is CASSQNATGQIYEQYF.

This clonotype appeared a few times. The chain uses TRBV12-5 and TRBJ2-1; D possibly uses TRBD1 or TRBD2 (5 bases each). The CDR3 sequence is 16 residues long. V dropped 0 bases and J dropped 2 bases, with 11 bases sitting between them. The germline CDR1 and CDR2 sequences are LGHNT and FRNRAP. The CDR3, as DNA: TGTGCTAGTGGTTTGGTAAGGGACCTCACCTACAATGAGCAGTTCTTC. This gives the protein CASGLVRDLTYNEQFF. Drawing the rest from reference TRBV12-5 and TRBJ2-1, the complete variable domain is DARVTQTPRHKVTEMGQEVTMRCQPILGHNTVFWYRQTMMQGLELLAYFRNRAPLDDSGMPKDRFSAEMPDATLATLKIQPSEPRDSAVYFCASGLVRDLTYNEQFFGPGTRLTVL.

V and J are TRBV29-1 and TRBJ2-3; 7 positions agree with TRBD2. Germline-derived CDR1 and CDR2 are SQVTM and ANQGSEA. The J segment lost 2 bases and the V segment lost 8 bases, leaving 7 bases of the junction unmatched. The length of the CDR3 is 13 residues. The CDR3 is CSQGGVVTDTQYF. In DNA, the CDR3 is TGCAGCCAGGGAGGGGTGGTCACAGATACGCAGTATTTT.

The rearrangement joins TRBV28 to TRBJ1-2; D possibly corresponds to TRBD1 (5 bases). Germline lookup yields CDR1 MDHEN and CDR2 SYDVKM. The germline V and J ends were trimmed by 7 bases and 4 bases, with 13 bases remaining between them. The CDR3 is made up of 13 amino acids. The CDR3 loop reads CASTGAQGYGYTF. The CDR3 coding sequence is TGTGCCAGCACTGGGGCGCAGGGCTATGGCTACACCTTC.

V usage is TRBV10-1 and J usage is TRBJ1-6; D not certain. Germline-derived CDR1 and CDR2 are WNHNN and SYGVQD (reference sequence). V was cut by 4 bases and J by 8 bases, with 9 bases left in between. The CDR3 loop spans 13 amino acids. The CDR3: CASSGSKDSPLHF. CDR3 DNA: TGCGCCAGCAGTGGAAGTAAGGATTCACCCCTCCACTTT.

The chain employs TRBV5-1 and TRBJ2-3, with TRBD2 as a possible D gene (6 bases). V lost 4 bases and J lost 2, with 17 bases in between. The CDR3 spans 16 residues. Germline values: CDR1 SGHRS, CDR2 YFSETQ. The CDR3 sequence: CASSTRGAGTTDTQYF. As DNA, the CDR3 is TGCGCCAGCAGCACAAGGGGCGCGGGGACCACAGATACGCAGTATTTT.

This clonotype occurred a few times. This sequence joins TRBV10-3 and TRBJ2-7, with 10 bases matching TRBD1. This CDR3 contains 14 residues. Losses at the gene ends were 5 bases for V and 3 bases for J; bases not matched to a gene: 4. Per the germline V gene, CDR1 is ENHRY and CDR2 is SYGVKD. The CDR3: CAISRDRGHYEQYF. The DNA of the CDR3 is TGTGCCATCAGTCGGGACAGGGGACACTACGAGCAGTACTTC.

The chain combines TRBV7-2 with TRBJ1-2, with 7 bases matching TRBD1. J was trimmed by 1 base and V by 3 bases; bases with no gene match: 14. Germline V CDR1 and CDR2: SGHTA, FQGNSA. The CDR3 covers 18 residues. The CDR3 loop reads CASSFKGGGSEFNYGYTF. CDR3 in DNA: TGTGCCAGCAGCTTTAAAGGAGGGGGCTCCGAGTTTAACTATGGCTACACCTTC.

The chain employs TRBV20-1 and TRBJ1-1; the D gene is possibly TRBD1 (5 bases). Germline V gene sequence: CDR1 DFQATT, CDR2 SNEGSKA (reference sequence). V was shortened by 0 bases and J by 7 bases, with 15 bases between the two germline ends. The CDR3 contains 14 residues. Here the CDR3 reads CSARDLRGKSEAFF. In nucleotides, the CDR3 is TGCAGTGCTAGAGATTTACGGGGGAAGAGTGAAGCTTTCTTT.

This chain connects TRBV28 to TRBJ2-5; D tentatively fits TRBD1 or TRBD2 (5 bases each). TRBJ2-7 explains the end of the DNA better; the J call may be wrong. Germline V CDR1 and CDR2: MDHEN, SYDVKM. The CDR3 is 15 residues long. CDR3 nucleotides: TGTGCCAGCAGTCTCCCGGGGACGGGGCGAAACGAGCAGTACTTC. Protein sequence: CASSLPGTGRNEQYF.

The V and J genes are TRBV20-1 and TRBJ2-2; 10 nucleotides line up with TRBD1. This CDR3 is 16 amino acids long. Germline V gives CDR1 DFQATT, CDR2 SNEGSKA (reference sequence). The J segment lost 6 bases and the V segment lost 7 bases, leaving 14 bases of the junction unmatched. CDR3 DNA sequence: TGCAGTGTTCCCACTCAAGGGACAGGGGCCCCCGGGGAGCTGTTTTTT. Translated, it gives CSVPTQGTGAPGELFF.

This clonotype has only a few counts. This chain connects TRBV6-2 or TRBV6-3 to TRBJ2-7; D uncertain. The CDR3 is 13 residues long. Trimming took off 5 bases at V and 2 bases at J, with 10 bases between the two ends. Germline V gene lookup returns CDR1 MNHEY and CDR2 SVGEGT. For the CDR3, the DNA is TGTGCCAGCAGTGGGCAGGTAACCTACGAGCAGTACTTC. Its translation: CASSGQVTYEQYF.

The chain uses TRBV12-3 or TRBV12-4 and TRBJ2-5; 7 bases map to TRBD2. With V trimmed by 7 bases and J by 11 bases, 16 bases remained unmatched. The length of the CDR3 is 14 residues. The DNA for the CDR3 is TGTGCCAGCACCGAGAGCGGGAACCCCACTGAGCAGTACTTC. This codes for CASTESGNPTEQYF.

This chain connects TRBV7-9 to TRBJ1-4; 7 nucleotides align to TRBD1. Germline trimming cut 5 bases from V and 8 bases from J; bases unmatched to any gene: 17. Germline loops: CDR1 SEHNR, CDR2 FQNEAQ (reference sequence). The CDR3 contains 17 residues. The CDR3 coding sequence is TGTGCCAGCAGCCCCGAGCAGGGGGGACTCTACGGGGAAAAACTGTTTTTT. Amino acids: CASSPEQGGLYGEKLFF.

This clonotype was detected only a few times. The chain combines TRBV10-3 with TRBJ1-2; no definite D call. Germline V lookup: CDR1 ENHRY, CDR2 SYGVKD. This CDR3 has 14 amino acids. Between the trimmed V and J ends, which lost 7 bases and 2 bases, there was a span of 14 bases. CDR3 loop: CAITLNPGNYGYTF. CDR3 DNA: TGTGCCATCACTCTTAATCCGGGAAACTATGGCTACACCTTC.

This clonotype was recorded a few times. The chain carries TRBV10-3 and TRBJ2-3; D remains ambiguous. The germline gives CDR1 ENHRY, CDR2 SYGVKD. This CDR3 has 14 amino acids. The V end was cut by 6 bases, the J end by 2 bases, with 12 bases between. The CDR3 region is CAISNQANTDTQYF. The CDR3 region has the DNA TGTGCCATCAGCAACCAAGCTAACACAGATACGCAGTATTTT.

The J gene is TRBJ2-3, the V gene TRBV29-1, with 10 positions matching TRBD2. From germline, CDR1 is SQVTM and CDR2 ANQGSEA. The CDR3 runs 16 residues. V trimming: 3 bases; J trimming: 0 bases; junction bases outside the gene matches: 6. In nucleotides, the CDR3 is TGCAGCGTTGAGCCTAGCGGGAGCACTAGCACAGATACGCAGTATTTT. Translation gives CSVEPSGSTSTDTQYF.

The V gene is TRBV20-1, the J gene TRBJ1-2, with TRBD1 as a possible D gene (5 bases). The CDR3 covers 15 residues. Germline-derived CDR1 and CDR2 are DFQATT and SNEGSKA (reference sequence). With 0 bases removed from V and 8 bases from J, the gap between germline ends came to 19 bases. The CDR3 protein is CSARDTAGRRDGYTF. CDR3 nucleotide sequence: TGCAGTGCTAGAGATACTGCGGGGAGACGGGACGGCTACACCTTC.

This chain links TRBV4-2 with TRBJ2-3; D gene unclear. The CDR3 covers 17 residues. CDR1 and CDR2 (germline): LGHNA, YNFKEQ. Trimming left V 0 bases short and J 2 bases short, with 15 bases between. The CDR3 DNA reads as TGTGCCAGCAGCCAAGAATTAGCTCGCCGCGACACAGATACGCAGTATTTT. Translated: CASSQELARRDTDTQYF.

The J gene is TRBJ2-1, the V gene TRBV7-9, with 8 bases fitting TRBD1. V lost 8 bases and J lost 5; bases outside the gene matches: 8. CDR1 is SEHNR, CDR2 FQNEAQ, per germline (reference sequence). The CDR3 has 14 amino acids. In DNA form, the CDR3 reads TGTGCCAGCGCTCAGGGACAGGTAGACAATGAGCAGTTCTTC. Its protein product is CASAQGQVDNEQFF.

This clonotype was counted only a few times. This chain uses TRBV21-1 with TRBJ2-7; the D call of TRBD2 is as the table states it, not checked on the DNA. TRBV21-1 is labeled a pseudogene. The CDR3 totals 12 residues. The CDR3 loop reads CASRLASYEQYF. The CDR3 DNA follows: TGTGCCAGCAGGCTAGCGAGCTACGAGCAGTACTTC.

V gene TRBV20-1 combines with J gene TRBJ2-1; D may be TRBD2 (5 bases). The CDR3 totals 13 residues. The germline V gene encodes CDR1 DFQATT and CDR2 SNEGSKA (reference sequence). V dropped 2 bases and J dropped 6 bases, with 11 bases sitting between them. The CDR3 DNA reads as TGCAGTGCTAGACACCCAGAGGGCAATGAGCAGTTCTTC. Protein product: CSARHPEGNEQFF.

In this sample, this clonotype turned up a few times. This chain joins TRBV12-3 or TRBV12-4 and TRBJ2-7, with 7 bases aligning to TRBD1. V shed 6 bases, J shed 6 bases, and the junction held 11 bases outside the gene matches. The CDR3 runs to 14 residues. The CDR3 DNA reads as TGTGCCAGCAGCCTCGACAGGGCCTATGGCGAGCAGTACTTC. It codes for CASSLDRAYGEQYF.

This clonotype was observed a handful of times. The V call is TRBV20-1, the J call TRBJ2-2; the D is unclear. Per the germline V gene, CDR1 is DFQATT and CDR2 is SNEGSKA (reference sequence). V lost 5 bases, J lost 3 bases, and 10 bases lay in between. The CDR3 sequence is 13 residues long. The CDR3 DNA reads as TGCAGTGCTCAACAAGTTTACACCGGGGAGCTGTTTTTT. Residues: CSAQQVYTGELFF.

The V gene is TRBV4-1, the J gene TRBJ1-2; 7 bases are a match to TRBD1. The V gene end was trimmed by 1 base and the J gene end by 2 bases; junction bases not matched to a gene: 1. The CDR3 is 14 residues long. The germline V gene encodes CDR1 MGHRA and CDR2 YSYEKL. This chain's CDR3 is CASSQVTGNYGYTF. CDR3 coding DNA: TGCGCCAGCAGCCAAGTGACAGGGAACTATGGCTACACCTTC.

The rearrangement uses TRBV6-5 and TRBJ2-1, with 7 bases identical to TRBD2. Germline loops: CDR1 MNHEY, CDR2 SVGAGI. The CDR3 is made up of 13 amino acids. V trimming: 6 bases; J trimming: 7 bases; junction bases outside the gene matches: 6. Written as DNA, the CDR3 is TGTGCCAGCAGGCGCGGGAGCATTAATGAGCAGTTCTTC. Translation: CASRRGSINEQFF.

This sequence joins TRBV20-1 and TRBJ2-1; 10 bases agree with TRBD2. The CDR3 runs 16 residues. Germline V gives CDR1 DFQATT, CDR2 SNEGSKA (reference sequence). Unmatched junction bases numbered 7, after V lost 3 bases and J lost 2 bases. The CDR3 DNA reads TGCAGTGCTAGGGGTAATCTAGCGGGAGCCTACAATGAGCAGTTCTTC. The encoded protein is CSARGNLAGAYNEQFF.

This chain connects TRBV20-1 to TRBJ2-7, with TRBD2 matching 7 bases. The J segment lost 1 base and the V segment lost 4 bases, leaving 13 bases of the junction unmatched. The CDR3 sequence is 16 residues long. The germline CDR1 and CDR2 sequences are DFQATT and SNEGSKA (reference sequence). DNA for the CDR3: TGCAGTGCTAATAGGGTCGGGGAAGCGGGGTCCTACGAGCAGTACTTC. Translated, it gives CSANRVGEAGSYEQYF.

This clonotype appeared a few times. The rearrangement uses TRBV15 and TRBJ1-2, with D tentatively TRBD1 (6 bases). Trimming stripped 5 bases from V and 5 bases from J, with 15 bases between. This CDR3 contains 14 residues. Germline CDR1 reads LNHNV; CDR2 reads YYDKDF (reference sequence). For the CDR3, the DNA is TGTGCCACCAGCGGGGGGGCACAGGGATATGGCTACACCTTC. Translated: CATSGGAQGYGYTF.

The chain joins TRBV3-1 to TRBJ2-5; perhaps TRBD2 as D (6 bases). Germline V gene data show CDR1 as LGHDT and CDR2 as YNNKEL (reference sequence). The V end lost 0 bases, the J end lost 5 bases, and 13 bases lay between the germline ends. This CDR3 is 15 amino acids long. The CDR3 here is CASSQDGQGGETQYF. In nucleotides, the CDR3 is TGTGCCAGCAGCCAAGACGGGCAGGGAGGCGAGACCCAGTACTTC.